The 3 T cell receptor beta chains below come from one sample, sequenced in a study of blood T cells in healthy people across ages. Using a J-beta primer mix together with a sample-barcoded 5' primer, a second PCR was run for roughly 6 to 12 cycles. One entry per CDR3 protein, called by TCRdb with MiXCR from the 5' RACE reads. In the table there are 540,000 or so distinct CDR3 sequences, 24% of which are singletons. The same data also contributed to another study, on T cells of mothers and their children.

Sequences were obtained from blood. Source of these receptors: a boy younger than 18 in good health.

V usage is TRBV20-1 and J usage is TRBJ2-5; TRBD1 agrees at 11 bases. The J call may be in error: the DNA end matches TRBJ2-7 better. The CDR3 is 15 residues long. Per the germline V gene, CDR1 is DFQATT and CDR2 is SNEGSKA (reference sequence). CDR3 coding DNA: TGCAGTGCTAGAGACTGGGACAGGGGGTTGTACGAGCAGTACTTC. Residues: CSARDWDRGLYEQYF.

The chain is built from TRBV29-1 and TRBJ2-1, with no clear D. The V end lost 4 bases, the J end lost 6 bases, and 10 bases lay between the germline ends. The CDR3 is 12 amino acids. Germline V gives CDR1 SQVTM, CDR2 ANQGSEA. The CDR3 DNA reads TGCAGCGTTGCTAAGGATCGCAATGAGCAGTTCTTC. As protein: CSVAKDRNEQFF.

The chain employs TRBV7-2 and TRBJ2-7; the D gene is possibly TRBD2 (5 bases). The CDR3 runs to 13 residues. V lost 1 base and J lost 5, with 9 bases in between. CDR1 and CDR2 from the germline V gene are SGHTA and FQGNSA. In DNA form, the CDR3 reads TGTGCCAGCAGCTTAGATACTAGTAACGAGCAGTACTTC. Translating it yields CASSLDTSNEQYF.